The sequence of this TCR beta chain was determined in a study of T-cell memory formation after mild COVID-19. Broader study findings: Researchers report contracting CD4+ clones mostly in CM and EM, with CD8+ clones in EMRA.

The CDR3 loop spans 17 amino acids. The germline V and J ends were trimmed by 4 bases and 2 bases, with 17 bases remaining between them. CDR1 and CDR2 (germline): MGHDK, SYGVNS. TCR alpha and TCR beta cDNA libraries with sample barcodes and UMIs came from 5'RACE using constant-segment primers. TCRdb used MiXCR to reprocess the 5' RACE reads, holding one entry per CDR3 protein. The sample lists under 250,000 distinct CDR3 sequences; 9.5% were seen once. There are a few counts of this clonotype. The antigen is undetermined. This chain links TRBV25-1 with TRBJ2-2, with D perhaps TRBD1 (5 bases). This TCR was recovered from a man aged 18 to 29 who had mild COVID-19 (a few samples of this study predate the infection). Cell type and time point are not known. Specimen: PBMCs or a T cell subset sorted from them (not recorded which). CDR3 sequence: CASSVIETVLNTGELFF. As DNA, the CDR3 is TGTGCCAGCAGTGTGATCGAGACAGTTTTAAACACCGGGGAGCTGTTTTTT.